The clone carrying this T cell receptor beta chain showed up just once. This specimen comes from a study of blood T cells in healthy people across ages. A sample-barcoded 5' primer and a J-beta primer mix were used in a second PCR of about 6 to 11 cycles. TCRdb passed the 5' RACE reads through MiXCR, listing each CDR3 protein once. This table holds under 1 million distinct CDR3 sequences, 40% to 50% found once. The germline gives CDR1 DFQATT, CDR2 SNEGSKA (reference sequence). The length of the CDR3 is 12 residues. Sequencing was performed on blood. The chain recombines TRBV20-1 with TRBJ2-1; 9 bases map to TRBD2. This receptor was obtained from a man between 60 and 75 years old in good health. The CDR3, as DNA: TGCAGGGTCCCGGGACTAGCTCGTGAGCAGTTCTTC. This sequence encodes CRVPGLAREQFF.